This T cell receptor (beta chain) came from a study of OX40 agonist ivuxolimab in advanced cancers. The wider study: Dose-escalation patients had hepatocellular carcinoma, melanoma, renal cell or head and neck cancer. The study, taken as a whole, reports: Which antigen the expanded peripheral T cells recognized is unknown. Near-lowest levels of clonal expansion characterized partial responders at 0.1-3.0 mg/kg.

This CDR3 comprises 15 residues. CDR1 and CDR2 (germline): MDHEN, SYDVKM. Trimming took 5 bases from V and 3 from J, leaving 13 bases between them. Libraries were prepared by immunoSEQ multiplex PCR; TCRdb keeps only in-frame clonotypes and omits some of them. The table has approximately 31,000 clones, approximately 86% seen once; the top ten hold 58%. Comment on this clone: The antigen is unknown.

The source is an adult with an advanced solid tumor such as melanoma, head and neck, liver or kidney cancer. The source material was CD4+ or CD8+ T cells sorted from blood, sampled in a trial of the OX40 agonist ivuxolimab. V is TRBV28 and J is TRBJ1-4, with D hard to call. CDR3 nucleotide sequence: TGTGCCAGCAGTCTAGCCCATGGGGCTAATGAAAAACTGTTTTTT. Translating it yields CASSLAHGANEKLFF.